Listed below are T cell receptor beta chains from one sample, sequenced in a study of T cell responses to AZD1222 COVID-19 vaccine. Libraries were prepared by immunoSEQ multiplex PCR; TCRdb keeps only in-frame clonotypes and omits some of them. The sample lists some 110,000 clones, approximately 90% occurring once. This specimen was peripheral blood, taken 28 days after the second AZD1222 dose. The receptors stem from an adult who received the AZD1222 COVID-19 vaccine. Each CDR3 is given with its conserved first and last residue. D genes are given only for firm matches. Clone size is not always given. Where it is, it says once, few, many or a class for expanded clones.

TRBV30	TRBJ2-7	.	.	CAWISGDEQYF	TGTGCCTGGATCTCCGGGGACGAGCAGTACTTC
TRBV5-4	TRBJ1-1	.	.	CASSFDRPNTEAFF	TGTGCCAGCAGCTTCGACAGACCGAACACTGAAGCTTTCTTT
TRBV9	TRBJ2-1	.	TRBD2	CASSVESGAGRGDEQFF	TGTGCCAGCAGCGTAGAAAGCGGGGCCGGAAGGGGTGATGAGCAGTTCTTC
TRBV4-2	TRBJ2-3	.	TRBD2	CASSQERVAGSDTQYF	TGTGCCAGCAGCCAAGAGAGGGTAGCGGGGTCAGATACGCAGTATTTT
TRBV19	TRBJ1-5	.	.	CASSRQGGQPQHF	TGTGCCAGTAGTCGTCAGGGCGGGCAGCCCCAGCATTTT
TRBV5-1	TRBJ1-1	.	.	CASSKEGGLEAFF	TGCGCCAGCAGCAAGGAGGGGGGGCTTGAAGCTTTCTTT
TRBV7-9	TRBJ1-1	.	.	CASSLPLMTAMNTEAFF	TGTGCCAGCAGCCTCCCCCTTATGACAGCCATGAACACTGAAGCTTTCTTT
TRBV11-2	TRBJ1-2	.	TRBD1	CASSPGTAYYGYTF	TGTGCCAGCAGCCCCGGGACAGCTTATTATGGCTACACCTTC
TRBV7-3	TRBJ1-1	.	TRBD1	CASSHTGGLTEAFF	TGTGCCAGCAGCCATACAGGGGGGCTCACTGAAGCTTTCTTT
TRBV11-2	TRBJ2-5	.	TRBD2	CASSSSGGSGTQYF	TGTGCCAGCAGCTCTAGCGGGGGTAGTGGAACCCAGTACTTC
TRBV29-1	TRBJ1-4	.	.	CSVSGGEVYEKLFF	TGCAGCGTCTCGGGGGGGGAGGTGTATGAAAAACTGTTTTTT
TRBV28	TRBJ2-3	.	.	CASSLRPRTDTQYF	TGTGCCAGCAGTTTGAGGCCGCGCACAGATACGCAGTATTTT
TRBV19	TRBJ1-2	once	.	CAAQEGNGYTF	TGTGCCGCCCAAGAGGGGAATGGCTACACCTTC
TRBV7-9	TRBJ1-5	.	TRBD1	CASSLGTGGGQPQHF	TGTGCCAGCAGCTTAGGGACAGGGGGCGGACAGCCCCAGCATTTT
TRBV2	TRBJ2-5	.	.	CASRYGKDQETQYF	TGTGCCAGTAGATACGGAAAAGACCAAGAGACCCAGTACTTC
TRBV12-3/TRBV12-4	TRBJ1-2	.	.	CASSLDISYGYTF	TGTGCCAGCAGTCTGGACATATCCTATGGCTACACCTTC
TRBV5-5	TRBJ1-6	.	.	CASSSRGQEVWNSPLHF	TGTGCCAGCAGCTCCCGGGGCCAGGAAGTCTGGAATTCACCCCTCCACTTT
TRBV7-3	TRBJ2-5	.	TRBD2	CASSPSRGTQETQYF	TGTGCCAGCAGCCCATCGCGGGGGACCCAAGAGACCCAGTACTTC
TRBV18	TRBJ1-3	few	.	CASSFDPGWPGNTIYF	TGTGCCAGCTCCTTTGACCCGGGATGGCCTGGAAACACCATATATTTT
TRBV27	TRBJ1-5	.	TRBD1	CASSYLTGGNQPQHF	TGTGCCAGCAGCTACCTGACAGGGGGCAATCAGCCCCAGCATTTT
TRBV7-2	TRBJ2-4	.	.	CASSLFRWGAVGNIQYF	TGTGCCAGCAGCTTATTTCGGTGGGGGGCTGTGGGAAACATTCAGTACTTC
TRBV6-1	TRBJ1-3	.	.	CASSEAVGSLEKYF	TGTGCCAGCAGTGAAGCGGTAGGCAGCCTAGAGAAATATTTT
TRBV27	TRBJ1-5	.	.	CASSPGVISNQPQHF	TGTGCCAGCTCACCCGGGGTAATAAGCAATCAGCCCCAGCATTTT
TRBV3-1/TRBV3-2	TRBJ2-3	.	TRBD2	CASSLLLAGADTQYF	TGTGCCAGCAGCCTGCTACTAGCGGGCGCCGATACGCAGTATTTT
TRBV18	TRBJ1-3	.	.	CASSGQRTEVSGNTIYF	TGTGCCAGCTCAGGACAGCGAACCGAGGTCTCTGGAAACACCATATATTTT
TRBV28	TRBJ1-5	.	.	CASSFSGTRQPQHF	TGTGCCAGCAGTTTCAGCGGGACAAGGCAGCCCCAGCATTTT
TRBV6-5	TRBJ2-5	.	.	CASSYQETQYF	TGTGCCAGCAGTTACCAAGAGACCCAGTACTTC
TRBV5-8	TRBJ2-3	.	TRBD1	CASSLGRGQGVDTQYF	TGTGCCAGCAGCTTAGGGAGGGGACAGGGAGTAGATACGCAGTATTTT
TRBV7-2	TRBJ1-4	.	TRBD1	CASSLVWDRGIEKLFF	TGTGCCAGCAGCTTAGTTTGGGACAGGGGGATCGAAAAACTGTTTTTT
TRBV28	TRBJ1-5	once	TRBD1	CASSLWDRAAQPQHF	TGTGCCAGCAGTTTGTGGGACAGGGCGGCTCAGCCCCAGCATTTT
TRBV25-1	TRBJ1-3	.	TRBD1	CASSGVGQEDSGNTIYF	TGTGCCAGCAGTGGGGTGGGACAGGAGGACTCTGGAAACACCATATATTTT
TRBV5-4	TRBJ1-2	.	.	CASSLDRKNYGYTF	TGTGCCAGCAGCTTGGACCGGAAGAACTATGGCTACACCTTC
TRBV15	TRBJ1-1	.	TRBD1	CATSRATGTLNTEAFF	TGTGCCACCAGCAGAGCGACAGGGACCCTGAACACTGAAGCTTTCTTT
TRBV19	TRBJ2-7	once	.	CASSPGTRYEQYF	TGTGCCAGTAGTCCCGGGACAAGATACGAGCAGTACTTC
TRBV14	TRBJ2-7	.	.	CASSQDRRFEQYF	TGTGCCAGCAGCCAAGATCGAAGGTTCGAGCAGTACTTC
TRBV6-5	TRBJ1-1	.	.	CASSILGQNTEAFF	TGTGCCAGCAGCATTCTGGGACAGAACACTGAAGCTTTCTTT
TRBV6-5	TRBJ2-1	.	.	CASSYRRTGWFF	TGTGCCAGCAGTTACAGGCGGACCGGGTGGTTCTTC
TRBV19	TRBJ1-1	.	.	CASSPTGTPVTEAFF	TGTGCCAGTAGCCCCACCGGGACACCAGTCACTGAAGCTTTCTTT
TRBV6-5	TRBJ2-7	.	TRBD1	CASTRQGFGEQYF	TGTGCCAGCACTCGACAGGGGTTTGGGGAGCAGTACTTC
TRBV9	TRBJ2-4	.	.	CASSVEDSSKNIQYF	TGTGCCAGCAGCGTAGAGGACAGCTCTAAAAACATTCAGTACTTC
TRBV6-5	TRBJ1-5	once	TRBD1	CASSLGDRGHHQPQHF	TGTGCCAGCAGTTTGGGGGACAGGGGGCACCATCAGCCCCAGCATTTT
TRBV5-1	TRBJ1-2	.	.	CASSLVGEGGYTF	TGCGCCAGCAGCTTGGTAGGGGAGGGCGGCTACACCTTC
TRBV5-6	TRBJ2-1	once	.	CASSLGLAPTSNEQFF	TGTGCCAGCAGCTTGGGTCTAGCCCCAACGTCTAATGAGCAGTTCTTC
TRBV19	TRBJ1-5	.	.	CASSLGRGQWNQPQHF	TGTGCCAGTAGTTTAGGGCGGGGACAATGGAATCAGCCCCAGCATTTT
TRBV21-1	TRBJ2-7	.	.	CASSKGTSKKDSEQYF	TGTGCCAGCAGCAAAGGGACTAGCAAAAAGGATTCCGAGCAGTACTTC
TRBV19	TRBJ1-4	.	.	CASPRLNEKLFF	TGTGCCTCCCCGAGGCTTAATGAAAAACTGTTTTTT
TRBV15	TRBJ1-5	.	.	CATSRDHVWRRRGDQPQHF	TGTGCCACCAGCAGAGATCATGTATGGCGAAGACGCGGAGATCAGCCCCAGCATTTT